This T cell receptor (beta chain) was observed in a study of blood T cell repertoires in COVID-19. Germline V gives CDR1 LNHDA, CDR2 SQIVND (reference sequence). This CDR3 region has 17 residues. V lost 5 bases to trimming and J lost 4 bases, with 21 bases between them. Some clones are missing from TCRdb's copy, which holds only in-frame ones; the method was immunoSEQ multiplex PCR. The sample shows fewer than 350,000 clones, 88% of them seen only once. Sequencing used PBMCs or T cells enriched from blood (not recorded which). The rearrangement uses TRBV19 and TRBJ2-1; possibly TRBD2 for D (6 bases). The receptor was derived from a woman aged 55-70 years in a cohort exposed to, infected with or recovered from COVID-19 (not recorded which). The CDR3 protein is CASSPRSVGGWYNEQFF. CDR3 in DNA: TGTGCCAGTAGTCCTCGTAGCGTAGGAGGGTGGTACAATGAGCAGTTCTTC. Combining the CDR3 with reference TRBV19 and TRBJ2-1 gives the whole variable domain DGGITQSPKYLFRKEGQNVTLSCEQNLNHDAMYWYRQDPGQGLRLIYYSQIVNDFQKGDIAEGYSVSREKKESFPLTVTSAQKNPTAFYLCASSPRSVGGWYNEQFFGPGTRLTVL.